These 32 T cell receptor beta chains share one sample of origin, sequenced in a study of beta chain features in type 1 diabetes. General study points: Significant though moderate, a shortening of TCRB CDR3s appeared in all four CD4+ subsets of Type 1 diabetes patients.

Expressed TCRB transcripts were sequenced because the isolated RNA had all been reverse transcribed beforehand. Libraries were prepared by immunoSEQ multiplex PCR; TCRdb keeps only in-frame clonotypes and omits some of them. The repertoire holds a few hundred thousand clones, with over 11% as singletons. These receptors lack a known antigen. The sequenced sample consisted of naive CD4+ T cells from blood. The receptors derive from a man aged 30-40 years with type 1 diabetes.

This clone was recorded a few times. This chain uses TRBV7-2 with TRBJ1-2, with a possible D match to TRBD1 (5 bases). CDR3 length equals 13 residues. Germline V gene lookup returns CDR1 SGHTA and CDR2 FQGNSA. Trimming took 2 bases from V and 8 from J, leaving 12 bases between them. The CDR3, as DNA: TGTGCCAGCAGCTTACATCCCCAGGGCGGCTACACCTTC. This encodes CASSLHPQGGYTF.

This clone was seen a few times. The CDR3 here is CAWVTGGQETQYF. The DNA of the CDR3 is TGTGCCTGGGTGACAGGGGGCCAGGAGACCCAGTACTTC. The genes are TRBV30 and TRBJ2-5; 10 bases agree with TRBD1. V dropped 5 bases and J dropped 5; count of bases not matched to a gene: 5. Germline loops: CDR1 GTSNPN, CDR2 SVGIG (reference sequence). This CDR3 has 13 residues.

The chain uses TRBV9 and TRBJ2-6, with a tentative D call TRBD2 (6 bases). Germline values: CDR1 SGDLS, CDR2 YYNGEE. Trimming took 0 bases from V and 0 from J, leaving 13 bases between them. The CDR3 contains 18 residues. The CDR3 is CASSVAGEPSSGANVLTF. In nucleotides, the CDR3 is TGTGCCAGCAGCGTAGCGGGAGAACCCAGCTCTGGGGCCAACGTCCTGACTTTC.

Turning to this clone: The junction does not match germline at one end; this may be a read error. V usage is TRBV5-6 and J usage is TRBJ1-2; 8 positions agree with TRBD1. There are 15 residues in the CDR3. Germline CDR1 and CDR2: SGHDT and YYEEEE. The CDR3 spells CASRLDRDFLYGYTF. DNA for the CDR3: TGTGCCAGCAGGTTGGACAGGGATTTTCTCTATGGCTACACCTTC.

The V call is TRBV7-2, the J call TRBJ2-5; the D is unclear. Trimming removed 5 bases from V and 5 bases from J, with 6 bases in between. The germline gives CDR1 SGHTA, CDR2 FQGNSA. The CDR3 loop spans 11 amino acids. CDR3 protein: CASSRVETQYF. For the CDR3, the DNA is TGTGCCAGCAGCCGGGTGGAGACCCAGTACTTC.

In its sample, this clone was seen once. This chain links TRBV18 with TRBJ2-7; TRBD2 might be the D (7 bases). Trimming removed 10 bases at V and 2 bases at J, with 18 bases between. The CDR3 covers 14 residues. CDR1 and CDR2 from the germline V gene are KGHSH and LQKENI. The CDR3: CATSYRDYPYEQYF. The CDR3 DNA reads TGTGCCACCAGTTACAGGGACTACCCCTACGAGCAGTACTTC.

The V call is TRBV4-3, the J call TRBJ2-1; 10 nucleotides line up with TRBD2. Looked up from germline, CDR1 is LGHNA and CDR2 is YSLEER. V shed 3 bases and J 5 bases; nucleotides not matched to a gene: 10. The CDR3 has 17 amino acids. The CDR3 sequence is CASSQRTSGLLNNEQFF. The CDR3 DNA reads as TGCGCCAGCAGCCAGAGGACTAGCGGATTGTTGAACAATGAGCAGTTCTTC.

This clone has just one count. J is TRBJ2-7 and V is TRBV18, with a weak D call TRBD2 (6 bases). CDR3 size: 14 residues. V was cut by 0 bases and J by 2 bases, with 8 bases left in between. CDR1 KGHSH and CDR2 LQKENI come from the germline V gene. The DNA of the CDR3 is TGTGCCAGCTCACCACCTGCGGGACCCTACGAGCAGTACTTC. Translated: CASSPPAGPYEQYF.

The chain combines TRBV5-1 with TRBJ2-1; D remains unclear. V lost 1 base to trimming and J lost 3 bases, with 8 bases between them. The CDR3 runs 14 residues. Germline V gene data show CDR1 as SGHRS and CDR2 as YFSETQ. CDR3 nucleotide sequence: TGCGCCAGCAGCTTGTCGAACAGCTACAATGAGCAGTTCTTC. This gives the protein CASSLSNSYNEQFF.

This clone was recorded a few times. The chain combines TRBV9 with TRBJ2-3; possibly TRBD2 for D (6 bases). The V end lost 7 bases, the J end lost 5 bases, and 14 bases lay between the germline ends. The germline gives CDR1 SGDLS, CDR2 YYNGEE. The length of the CDR3 is 13 residues. CDR3 DNA: TGTGCCAGCTCTTCGGTCGGGGGAGATACGCAGTATTTT. Encoded protein: CASSSVGGDTQYF.

The sample holds a few counts of this clone. V and J are TRBV25-1 and TRBJ1-1; D may be TRBD1 (5 bases). The CDR3 totals 15 residues. The germline V gene has CDR1 MGHDK and CDR2 SYGVNS. V lost 1 base and J 2 bases, leaving 11 bases between the germline ends. The DNA of the CDR3 is TGTGCCAGCAGTGAATTTAAGGGGTACAACACTGAAGCTTTCTTT. Its protein is CASSEFKGYNTEAFF.

This clone has more than one count but fewer than ten. Written as DNA, the CDR3 is TGTGCCAGCAGCTCTACCCCGGACAGGGATAGAGAGCAGTACTTC. Its translation: CASSSTPDRDREQYF. The rearrangement joins TRBV7-2 to TRBJ2-7; 8 bases map to TRBD1. The CDR3 extends over 15 amino acids. Germline V lookup: CDR1 SGHTA, CDR2 FQGNSA. J gave up 7 bases and V 4 bases, and 12 bases lay outside the gene matches.

This clone was observed a handful of times. As DNA, the CDR3 is TGTGCCAGTAGTATCCCACAGGGCCCGGCCAAAAACATTCAGTACTTC. Translation: CASSIPQGPAKNIQYF. The gene calls are TRBV19 and TRBJ2-4; D perhaps matches TRBD1 (6 bases). The CDR3 sequence is 16 residues long. CDR1 and CDR2 from the germline V gene are LNHDA and SQIVND (reference sequence). The V end was cut by 3 bases, the J end by 1 base, with 13 bases between.

This chain connects TRBV5-6 to TRBJ2-1; D is ambiguous. V gave up 0 bases and J gave up 9 bases, with 4 bases separating them. Per germline, CDR1 SGHDT and CDR2 YYEEEE. This CDR3 region has 11 residues. CDR3 nucleotide sequence: TGTGCCAGCAGCTTGGCGGGTGAGCAGTTCTTC. Amino acid sequence: CASSLAGEQFF.

This clone occurred a few times. V is TRBV28 and J is TRBJ1-5, with 8 bases aligning to TRBD1. Trimming at V came to 7 bases and at J to 6 bases, leaving 8 bases not matched to a gene. Germline CDR1 reads MDHEN; CDR2 reads SYDVKM. The CDR3 is 14 amino acids. In DNA form, the CDR3 reads TGTGCCAGCAACCTAGGACAGGGCGCTCAGCCCCAGCATTTT. Its protein is CASNLGQGAQPQHF. Using reference TRBV28 and TRBJ1-5 for the parts outside the CDR3, the full variable domain is DVKVTQSSRYLVKRTGEKVFLECVQDMDHENMFWYRQDPGLGLRLIYFSYDVKMKEKGDIPEGYSVSREKKERFSLILESASTNQTSMYLCASNLGQGAQPQHFGDGTRLSIL.

This sequence joins TRBV29-1 and TRBJ2-3, with 9 bases identical to TRBD2. Germline V lookup: CDR1 SQVTM, CDR2 ANQGSEA. This CDR3 has 15 amino acids. The junction had 9 bases not matched to a gene; V was cut back by 5 bases and J by 3 bases. The chain's CDR3 is CSVLGAGGPTDTQYF. The CDR3 DNA is TGCAGCGTTCTTGGGGCGGGAGGGCCTACAGATACGCAGTATTTT.

Regarding this clone: The sample holds other DNA sequences that translate to the same CDR3. This chain uses TRBV7-9 with TRBJ2-1, with D possibly TRBD1 on 5 matching bases. The CDR3 covers 13 residues. Germline assignment: CDR1 SEHNR and CDR2 FQNEAQ (reference sequence). V lost 1 base and J lost 7, with 8 bases in between. The CDR3 is CASSLGAGNEQFF. In DNA form, the CDR3 reads TGTGCCAGCAGCTTAGGGGCAGGGAATGAGCAGTTCTTC. The whole variable domain, filled in from reference TRBV7-9 and TRBJ2-1, reads DTGVSQNPRHKITKRGQNVTFRCDPISEHNRLYWYRQTLGQGPEFLTYFQNEAQLEKSRLLSDRFSAERPKGSFSTLEIQRTEQGDSAMYLCASSLGAGNEQFFGPGTRLTVL.

The rearrangement uses TRBV7-2 and TRBJ2-5; D unclear. The CDR3 runs 15 residues. Germline assignment: CDR1 SGHTA and CDR2 FQGNSA. Trimming shortened V by 5 bases and J by 0 bases, and 13 bases separated the two germline ends. CDR3 loop: CASSVNGPYQETQYF. The CDR3 DNA reads TGTGCCAGCAGCGTAAATGGGCCGTACCAAGAGACCCAGTACTTC.

This clone was found a few times. The chain links TRBV5-1 to TRBJ2-7; TRBD2 matches 9 bases. Trimming cost V 6 bases and J 5 bases; bases outside gene matches: 6. CDR1 SGHRS and CDR2 YFSETQ come from the germline V gene. This CDR3 has 13 amino acids. For the CDR3, the DNA is TGCGCCAGCACGCCCGTAGCGGGAGACGAGCAGTACTTC. This encodes CASTPVAGDEQYF.

The chain couples TRBV6-1 to TRBJ1-1; the match to TRBD1 covers 8 bases. This CDR3 region has 13 residues. Losses at the gene ends were 8 bases for V and 0 bases for J; bases not matched to a gene: 2. CDR1 is MNHNS and CDR2 is SASEGT in the germline V gene. CDR3 nucleotide sequence: TGTGCCAGCTCGGACAGGGTGAACACTGAAGCTTTCTTT. Its translation is CASSDRVNTEAFF.

This chain connects TRBV11-2 to TRBJ2-2; 8 positions match TRBD1. V lost 1 base to trimming and J lost 4 bases; unmatched junction nucleotides: 5. From germline, CDR1 is SGHAT and CDR2 FQNNGV. This CDR3 comprises 16 residues. The CDR3 nucleotides are TGTGCCAGCAGCTTAGGACAGGGGTTGAGCACCGGGGAGCTGTTTTTT. It specifies CASSLGQGLSTGELFF. The full variable domain, its missing parts supplied by reference TRBV11-2 and TRBJ2-2, is EAGVAQSPRYKIIEKRQSVAFWCNPISGHATLYWYQQILGQGPKLLIQFQNNGVVDDSQLPKDRFSAERLKGVDSTLKIQPAKLEDSAVYLCASSLGQGLSTGELFFGEGSRLTVL.

This clone was counted between two and nine times. The chain uses TRBV30 and TRBJ2-1; 7 positions agree with TRBD1. The CDR3 totals 13 residues. Germline-derived CDR1 and CDR2 are GTSNPN and SVGIG (reference sequence). Trimming at V came to 2 bases and at J to 3 bases, leaving 1 base not matched to a gene. CDR3 in DNA: TGTGCCTGGAGTAGGGACAGCTACAATGAGCAGTTCTTC. It is translated as CAWSRDSYNEQFF.

This clone showed up just a few times. The V gene is TRBV25-1, the J gene TRBJ2-1, with 7 positions matching TRBD2. CDR3 size: 16 residues. In germline, CDR1 is MGHDK, CDR2 SYGVNS. V was clipped by 4 bases and J by 0 bases; unmatched bases: 6. CDR3 DNA sequence: TGTGCCAGCAGTGGGCCTAGCGGCCCCTCCTACAATGAGCAGTTCTTC. Translating gives CASSGPSGPSYNEQFF.

The sample holds many counts of this clone. The chain combines TRBV29-1 with TRBJ2-5, with a possible D match to TRBD2 (6 bases). The CDR3 spans 13 residues. CDR1 SQVTM and CDR2 ANQGSEA come from the germline V gene. V lost 6 bases and J 5 bases, leaving 16 bases between the germline ends. The CDR3 protein is CSVRDLERETQYF. For the CDR3, the DNA is TGCAGCGTCCGGGACTTGGAAAGGGAGACCCAGTACTTC.

The chain couples TRBV5-4 to TRBJ2-2, with unresolved D. Germline V gene data show CDR1 as SGHNT and CDR2 as YYREEE (reference sequence). This CDR3 spans 15 amino acids. Trimming removed 3 bases at V and 1 base at J, with 10 bases between. The CDR3 DNA is TGTGCCAGCAGCTCCCAGGCCGAGAACACCGGGGAGCTGTTTTTT. Protein product: CASSSQAENTGELFF.

This chain connects TRBV5-6 to TRBJ1-1, with 7 bases that match TRBD1. Germline CDR1 reads SGHDT; CDR2 reads YYEEEE. The V segment lost 1 base and the J segment 6 bases; nucleotides outside the gene matches: 18. The CDR3 is 18 amino acids. CDR3 sequence: CASSLRVTGKQVAAEAFF. CDR3 in DNA: TGTGCCAGCAGCTTGCGGGTGACAGGGAAACAAGTGGCGGCTGAAGCTTTCTTT.

The genes are TRBV7-2 and TRBJ1-1; unclear D gene. Germline CDR1 reads SGHTA; CDR2 reads FQGNSA. The CDR3 contains 14 residues. V lost 1 base and J 0 bases, leaving 6 bases between the germline ends. The CDR3 nucleotides are TGTGCCAGCAGCTTAGAACGGTTGAACACTGAAGCTTTCTTT. It translates to CASSLERLNTEAFF.

CDR3 DNA: TGTGCCAGCAGCTTAAGTAGCACACAGCAGTTCTTC. It codes for CASSLSSTQQFF. The V and J genes are TRBV5-4 and TRBJ2-1; D is ambiguous. There are 12 residues in the CDR3. Germline CDR1 reads SGHNT; CDR2 reads YYREEE (reference sequence). Between the trimmed V and J ends, which lost 2 bases and 11 bases, there was a span of 11 bases.

V and J are TRBV5-6 and TRBJ1-1; 8 bases align to TRBD1. The CDR3 has 16 amino acids. The germline V gene encodes CDR1 SGHDT and CDR2 YYEEEE. After removal of 3 bases from V and 5 bases from J, the junction contained 12 bases not matched to a gene. CDR3 region: CASSSEGRTGRTEAFF. The CDR3 coding sequence is TGTGCCAGCAGCTCTGAAGGTAGGACAGGGAGGACTGAAGCTTTCTTT.

In DNA, the CDR3 is TGTGCCAGCACCTCTCAGGGGGCGCGCACTGAAGCTTTCTTT. Translating gives CASTSQGARTEAFF. The chain employs TRBV28 and TRBJ1-1, with 8 bases that match TRBD1. This CDR3 has 14 amino acids. V trimming: 7 bases; J trimming: 4 bases; junction bases outside the gene matches: 8. CDR1 and CDR2 (germline): MDHEN, SYDVKM.

This chain joins TRBV4-1 and TRBJ2-1, with 7 bases matching TRBD2. With 0 bases clipped from V and 8 bases from J, the junction kept 10 bases outside the gene matches. Germline V CDR1 and CDR2: MGHRA, YSYEKL. There are 16 residues in the CDR3. The CDR3 nucleotides are TGCGCCAGCAGCCAAGATCAGCGGACTAGTCTCGATGAGCAGTTCTTC. It yields the protein CASSQDQRTSLDEQFF.

The chain employs TRBV6-6 and TRBJ2-5; D is undetermined. CDR3 length: 14 residues. Per the germline V gene, CDR1 is MNHNY and CDR2 is SVGAGI (reference sequence). V was clipped by 0 bases and J by 3 bases, with 8 bases between them. The CDR3 DNA is TGTGCCAGCAGTTACTCCTGGCAGGAAGAGACCCAGTACTTC. Protein product: CASSYSWQEETQYF.